These T cell receptor beta chains were read from a single sample in a study of monozygotic twins with inflammatory bowel disease. TCRdb re-called the 5' RACE reads and shows each CDR3 protein once, DNA omitted. The sample table includes around 140,000 distinct CDR3 sequences. What was sequenced was blood. These TCRs come from a human donor with ulcerative colitis or Crohn's disease, or a healthy co-twin of an affected twin (not recorded which). CDR3s include the opening cysteine and the closing phenylalanine or tryptophan.

j_call v_call cdr3_aa
TRBJ1-2 TRBV2 CASSGYGFYGYTF
TRBJ2-2 TRBV19 CASTLGQNTGELFF
TRBJ2-7 TRBV7-2 CASSPRDTANEQYF
TRBJ1-2 TRBV5-4 CASSRTGSIDGYTF
TRBJ2-7 TRBV12-3/TRBV12-4 CASKDRGGPYEQYF
TRBJ2-7 TRBV11-2 CASSLSPRTGGRFYEQYF
TRBJ2-5 TRBV10-3 CAISGTSLGETQYF
TRBJ2-3 TRBV7-9 CASSLTSGTSTDTQYF
TRBJ2-3 TRBV11-2 CASSLPKASTALADTQYF
TRBJ1-2 TRBV10-3 CAISESWQGYGYTF
TRBJ1-6 TRBV7-1 CASSHTRNSGSVISSYNSPLHF